This passage covers 18 T cell receptor beta chains from one sample sequenced in a study of blood T cell repertoires in COVID-19. Libraries were prepared by immunoSEQ multiplex PCR; TCRdb keeps only in-frame clonotypes and omits some of them. The sample includes a few hundred thousand clones, 80% to 95% of them seen just once. Sequencing was carried out using peripheral blood. The receptors were gathered from a woman under 40 with COVID-19, enrolled during active disease.

J is TRBJ2-1 and V is TRBV24-1; 11 bases are shared with TRBD2. V lost 2 bases, J lost 9 bases, and 8 bases stayed unmatched. This CDR3 region has 16 residues. Per the germline V gene, CDR1 is KGHDR and CDR2 is SFDVKD. This CDR3 is CATSDSRPSGRSEQFF. CDR3 coding DNA: TGTGCCACCAGTGATTCTCGACCTAGCGGGAGGAGTGAGCAGTTCTTC.

This chain joins TRBV9 and TRBJ1-3; unclear D gene. Germline V lookup: CDR1 SGDLS, CDR2 YYNGEE. The CDR3 covers 14 residues. V lost 0 bases and J lost 0, with 4 bases in between. The CDR3 DNA reads as TGTGCCAGCAGCGTAGCCAACTCTGGAAACACCATATATTTT. Translated: CASSVANSGNTIYF. Filled out from reference TRBV9 and TRBJ1-3, the complete variable domain reads DSGVTQTPKHLITATGQRVTLRCSPRSGDLSVYWYQQSLDQGLQFLIQYYNGEERAKGNILERFSAQQFPDLHSELNLSSLELGDSALYFCASSVANSGNTIYFGEGSWLTVV.

The CDR3: CASSGGSGTRSYNEQFF. CDR3 DNA: TGCGCCAGCAGCGGGGGATCCGGGACTAGGTCGTACAATGAGCAGTTCTTC. The chain combines TRBV5-1 with TRBJ2-1; TRBD2 aligns across 8 bases. Germline V gives CDR1 SGHRS, CDR2 YFSETQ. The CDR3 extends over 17 amino acids. After removal of 4 bases from V and 4 bases from J, the junction contained 13 bases not matched to a gene.

This clone has only one observation. The chain couples TRBV24-1 to TRBJ2-5; TRBD2 is a possible D gene (6 bases). Trimming took 5 bases from V and 1 from J, leaving 13 bases between them. Germline CDR1 reads KGHDR; CDR2 reads SFDVKD. This CDR3 is 15 amino acids long. The CDR3 loop is CATSGVAATQETQYF. CDR3 nucleotide sequence: TGTGCCACCAGTGGTGTAGCGGCCACCCAAGAGACCCAGTACTTC.

CDR3 in DNA: TGTGCCAGCGGACTGAAAATGGGGTCCTACAATGAGCAGTTCTTC. Its translation is CASGLKMGSYNEQFF. J is TRBJ2-1 and V is TRBV18; weak D call: TRBD2 (5 bases). There are 15 residues in the CDR3. V gave up 8 bases and J gave up 1 base, with 15 bases separating them. Germline V gene sequence: CDR1 KGHSH, CDR2 LQKENI.

Details on this clone: The same CDR3 also results from other DNA sequences found in this sample. The chain carries TRBV28 and TRBJ1-5, with 8 bases aligning to TRBD1. Losses at the gene ends were 4 bases for V and 2 bases for J; bases not matched to a gene: 4. This CDR3 is built from 15 residues. Germline V CDR1 and CDR2: MDHEN, SYDVKM. The CDR3 spells CASSSPGGGNQPQHF. CDR3 DNA sequence: TGTGCCAGCAGTTCCCCAGGGGGCGGCAATCAGCCCCAGCATTTT.

The chain links TRBV7-8 to TRBJ2-3; 7 bases map to TRBD2. The CDR3 has 17 amino acids. Germline values: CDR1 SGHVS, CDR2 FQNEAQ. J was trimmed by 2 bases and V by 2 bases; bases with no gene match: 10. The CDR3 reads CASSLLVLAEITDTQYF. The CDR3 DNA reads TGTGCCAGCAGCTTACTGGTCCTAGCGGAAATCACAGATACGCAGTATTTT.

The rearrangement uses TRBV7-9 and TRBJ2-1; D unresolved. Germline CDR1 reads SEHNR; CDR2 reads FQNEAQ (reference sequence). The CDR3 length is 11 residues. With 5 bases removed from V and 8 bases from J, the gap between germline ends came to 7 bases. CDR3 nucleotide sequence: TGTGCCAGCAGCCCCCAGGATGAGCAGTTCTTC. Translation gives CASSPQDEQFF.

The chain couples TRBV7-9 to TRBJ2-3; D may be TRBD2 (6 bases). CDR3 size: 14 residues. Trimming stripped 7 bases from V and 0 bases from J, with 11 bases between. Germline assignment: CDR1 SEHNR and CDR2 FQNEAQ (reference sequence). In DNA, the CDR3 is TGTGCCAGCACTGGGACTGCAAGCACAGATACGCAGTATTTT. Its translation is CASTGTASTDTQYF.

This chain joins TRBV9 and TRBJ2-7; tentatively, D is TRBD2 (6 bases). The V and J ends lost 2 bases and 0 bases respectively, with 9 bases between them. Germline CDR1 reads SGDLS; CDR2 reads YYNGEE. This CDR3 region has 14 residues. The CDR3 sequence: CASSVDGSSYEQYF. CDR3 DNA sequence: TGTGCCAGCAGCGTGGACGGGAGCTCCTACGAGCAGTACTTC.

The V call is TRBV6-5, the J call TRBJ2-7; D perhaps matches TRBD1 (6 bases). With 0 bases removed from V and 0 bases from J, the gap between germline ends came to 9 bases. Germline values: CDR1 MNHEY, CDR2 SVGAGI. CDR3 length: 15 amino acids. The CDR3 DNA reads TGTGCCAGCAGTTACTCGGCAGGGGCCTCCTACGAGCAGTACTTC. Amino acids: CASSYSAGASYEQYF.

The chain couples TRBV4-2 to TRBJ2-7; 8 bases fit TRBD2. The CDR3 is made up of 19 amino acids. V lost 1 base to trimming and J lost 3 bases; unmatched junction nucleotides: 17. Germline CDR1 reads LGHNA; CDR2 reads YNFKEQ. The CDR3, as DNA: TGTGCCAGCAGCCAAGTAGCGGAGGGGAGCGGGAGAGGGATCTACGAGCAGTACTTC. This gives the protein CASSQVAEGSGRGIYEQYF.

The V and J genes are TRBV7-3 and TRBJ1-1, with a tentative D call TRBD1 (5 bases). CDR1 and CDR2 (germline): SGHTA, FQGTGA. The CDR3 consists of 13 residues. The V end lost 3 bases, the J end lost 3 bases, and 8 bases lay between the germline ends. The CDR3: CASSFQGDTEAFF. CDR3 DNA: TGTGCCAGCAGCTTTCAGGGTGACACTGAAGCTTTCTTT.

This chain uses TRBV27 with TRBJ2-3; 8 nucleotides match TRBD2. Per germline, CDR1 MNHEY and CDR2 SMNVEV (reference sequence). Trimming removed 1 base from V and 0 bases from J; junction bases left unmatched: 12. The CDR3 has 19 residues. The CDR3, as DNA: TGTGCCAGCAGTTTATATCCTAGCGGGCCCTCTGGTAGCACAGATACGCAGTATTTT. As protein: CASSLYPSGPSGSTDTQYF.

This chain links TRBV5-1 with TRBJ2-7; 7 bases map to TRBD1. In germline, CDR1 is SGHRS, CDR2 YFSETQ. This CDR3 has 16 amino acids. V gave up 0 bases and J gave up 5 bases; unmatched junction bases: 11. DNA for the CDR3: TGCGCCAGCAGCTTGGCCTCAGAGACAGGGTTCCACGAGCAGTACTTC. Translated: CASSLASETGFHEQYF.

This sequence joins TRBV19 and TRBJ2-5; 12 nucleotides line up with TRBD1. CDR1 is LNHDA and CDR2 is SQIVND in the germline V gene (reference sequence). The V and J ends lost 5 bases and 6 bases, in that order; junction bases with no gene match: 7. The CDR3 is 15 amino acids. The CDR3: CASSSGTGGGKTQYF. The DNA of the CDR3 is TGTGCCAGTAGTTCCGGGACAGGGGGCGGTAAGACCCAGTACTTC. The variable domain in full, with the rest retrieved from reference TRBV19 and TRBJ2-5, is DGGITQSPKYLFRKEGQNVTLSCEQNLNHDAMYWYRQDPGQGLRLIYYSQIVNDFQKGDIAEGYSVSREKKESFPLTVTSAQKNPTAFYLCASSSGTGGGKTQYFGPGTRLLVL.

The chain recombines TRBV21-1 with TRBJ2-2; TRBD1, the D gene given by the table, was not confirmed from the DNA. TRBV21-1 is tagged as a pseudogene. The CDR3 has 16 residues. CDR3 residues: CASSNPDSANTGELFF. The CDR3 nucleotides are TGTGCCAGCAGCAACCCCGACAGCGCGAACACCGGGGAGCTGTTTTTT.

This clone has more than one count but fewer than ten. V usage is TRBV19 and J usage is TRBJ1-3; D may be TRBD1 (5 bases). The CDR3 is 14 amino acids. Looked up from germline, CDR1 is LNHDA and CDR2 is SQIVND (reference sequence). Trimming removed 7 bases at V and 0 bases at J, with 10 bases between. The CDR3 DNA is TGTGCCAGTAAACAGGATTTCTCTGGAAACACCATATATTTT. Protein: CASKQDFSGNTIYF.